Below are 31 T cell receptor beta chains sequenced from a single sample in a study of Ad26.COV2.S vaccination and SARS-CoV-2 variants. Treatment of the sample: approximately 18 received Ad26.COV2.S at low or high dose, single or two shots; roughly 5 received placebo; per-sample allocation not given. Vaccine and placebo recipients were sampled on day 63 after the first injection. Assay used: immunoSEQ multiplex PCR; TCRdb lists only in-frame clones, some missing. The sample includes hundreds of thousands of clones, roughly 84% seen only once; the top ten take about 3.5%. The sequencing here drew on peripheral blood, taken in a trial of Ad26.COV2.S vaccine versus placebo. These receptors were taken from a person between 18 and 59 years old who received the Ad26.COV2.S COVID-19 vaccine or a placebo.

This rearrangement joins TRBV6-5 to TRBJ2-7, with D unresolved. Deletions cut 0 bases from V and 1 base from J, with 7 bases between. CDR1 and CDR2 from the germline V gene are MNHEY and SVGAGI. The CDR3 length is 14 residues. The CDR3 region has the DNA TGTGCCAGCAGTTACTCGGGGAAGTCCTACGAGCAGTACTTC. Translating gives CASSYSGKSYEQYF.

This chain links TRBV5-1 with TRBJ2-7; 8 bases agree with TRBD1. Germline CDR1 SGHRS, CDR2 YFSETQ. Trimming took 5 bases from V and 2 from J; bases not matched to a gene: 12. There are 16 residues in the CDR3. This CDR3 is CASRDDRGGGAYEQYF. The CDR3 DNA reads as TGCGCCAGCAGGGATGACAGGGGCGGTGGGGCCTACGAGCAGTACTTC.

This rearrangement joins TRBV4-2 to TRBJ1-2; perhaps TRBD1 as D (5 bases). Trimming left V 1 base short and J 3 bases short, with 9 bases between. CDR3 length equals 14 residues. Germline CDR1 reads LGHNA; CDR2 reads YNFKEQ. For the CDR3, the DNA is TGTGCCAGCAGCCAAGCCGGGACTGACTATGGCTACACCTTC. Translating it yields CASSQAGTDYGYTF.

The rearrangement joins TRBV5-1 to TRBJ2-7; no firm D call. The CDR3 is 13 residues long. Trimming removed 0 bases at V and 3 bases at J, with 7 bases between. Germline CDR1 and CDR2: SGHRS and YFSETQ. The CDR3 region is CASSLDTFYEQYF. The CDR3 coding sequence is TGCGCCAGCAGCTTGGACACGTTCTACGAGCAGTACTTC.

This chain uses TRBV19 with TRBJ1-5, with TRBD1 as a possible D gene (5 bases). Between the trimmed V and J ends, which lost 2 bases and 7 bases, there was a span of 15 bases. In germline, CDR1 is LNHDA, CDR2 SQIVND (reference sequence). This CDR3 spans 15 amino acids. The CDR3 DNA reads as TGTGCCAGTAGTATATATTTTCCCCAGGGACAGCCCCAGCATTTT. Amino acids: CASSIYFPQGQPQHF.

J is TRBJ2-4 and V is TRBV30; D not certain. The germline V gene has CDR1 GTSNPN and CDR2 SVGIG (reference sequence). This CDR3 is 12 amino acids long. Deletions cut 5 bases from V and 6 bases from J, with 11 bases between. CDR3 amino acids: CAWASVGNIQYF. In DNA, the CDR3 is TGTGCCTGGGCCTCGGTCGGAAACATTCAGTACTTC.

The V and J genes are TRBV27 and TRBJ1-5; D is unclear. This CDR3 comprises 13 residues. Trimming took off 10 bases at V and 7 bases at J, with 17 bases between the two ends. Germline V gives CDR1 MNHEY, CDR2 SMNVEV (reference sequence). The CDR3 DNA sequence: TGTGCCACCCCCCGTGAACGCGTGCAGCCCCAGCATTTT. Its translation: CATPRERVQPQHF.

The chain employs TRBV5-1 and TRBJ2-1, with D maybe TRBD2 (6 bases). Trimming left V 4 bases short and J 0 bases short, with 17 bases between. The CDR3 has 17 residues. Germline V CDR1 and CDR2: SGHRS, YFSETQ. The CDR3 sequence is CASSKGGPLSSYNEQFF. The CDR3 nucleotides read TGCGCCAGCAGCAAAGGAGGGCCGCTAAGCTCCTACAATGAGCAGTTCTTC.

This sequence joins TRBV5-6 and TRBJ2-3; D is perhaps TRBD2 (5 bases). V was trimmed by 3 bases and J by 8 bases, leaving 13 bases between them. CDR3 length: 13 amino acids. Germline V gives CDR1 SGHDT, CDR2 YYEEEE. CDR3 in DNA: TGTGCCAGCAGCTGGGAGACAATAGGTACGCAGTATTTT. This codes for CASSWETIGTQYF.

This clone was seen once. The chain recombines TRBV7-6 with TRBJ2-3; 9 nucleotides match TRBD2. The trim removed 4 bases at V and 1 base at J, leaving 3 bases unmatched. Germline CDR1 SGHVS, CDR2 FNYEAQ. The CDR3 length is 15 residues. CDR3 in DNA: TGTGCCAGCAGCTGGGGCGGGGGGGGCACAGATACGCAGTATTTT. This encodes CASSWGGGGTDTQYF.

This chain connects TRBV19 to TRBJ2-5, with TRBD1 identical over 11 bases. The CDR3 extends over 16 amino acids. The trim removed 1 base at V and 5 bases at J, leaving 6 bases unmatched. In germline, CDR1 is LNHDA, CDR2 SQIVND (reference sequence). This chain's CDR3 is CASSIGGTGGAETQYF. The CDR3 region has the DNA TGTGCCAGTAGTATAGGCGGGACAGGGGGTGCGGAGACCCAGTACTTC.

A word on this clone: Relative to the germline gene, one junction end is altered; a read error may explain this. V gene TRBV7-7 combines with J gene TRBJ2-1, with 11 bases that match TRBD1. The germline gives CDR1 SSHAT, CDR2 FNYEAQ (reference sequence). The CDR3 length is 15 residues. CDR3 DNA: TGTGCTAGCAGCCCGGGACAGGGGGAGTACAATGAGCAGTTCTTC. It encodes CASSPGQGEYNEQFF.

The rearrangement links TRBV3-1 (or the pseudogene TRBV3-2) to TRBJ2-1; TRBD2 agrees at 9 bases. Germline V lookup: CDR1 LGHDT, CDR2 YNNKEL (reference sequence). The CDR3 loop spans 18 amino acids. J lost 0 bases, V lost 4 bases, and 10 bases had no gene match. The DNA of the CDR3 is TGTGCCAGCAGCCCACTGCTCGGACTAGCGAGCTCCTACAATGAGCAGTTCTTC. Protein: CASSPLLGLASSYNEQFF.

The gene calls are TRBV14 and TRBJ2-5; D gene ambiguous. The germline V gene encodes CDR1 SGHDN and CDR2 FVKESK. Trimming pared 2 bases from V and 7 bases from J, leaving 11 bases between. The CDR3 has 13 amino acids. The CDR3 DNA reads as TGTGCCAGCAGCCAACCCAGCTCGGGGACCCAGTACTTC. Its protein is CASSQPSSGTQYF.

The chain joins TRBV4-3 to TRBJ2-7; no definite D call. V was pared by 0 bases and J by 7 bases, with 19 bases between. Germline-derived CDR1 and CDR2 are LGHNA and YSLEER. CDR3 size: 16 residues. The CDR3 sequence is CASSQEAWPPWGEQYF. In nucleotides, the CDR3 is TGCGCCAGCAGCCAAGAGGCTTGGCCTCCATGGGGAGAGCAGTACTTC.

The chain joins TRBV6-5 to TRBJ1-2; possibly TRBD1 for D (6 bases). This CDR3 is built from 11 residues. Between the trimmed V and J ends, which lost 10 bases and 8 bases, there was a span of 14 bases. Germline assignment: CDR1 MNHEY and CDR2 SVGAGI. DNA for the CDR3: TGTGCCATTGGACAGTCGTGGGGCTACACCTTC. This translates into CAIGQSWGYTF.

The V and J genes are TRBV25-1 and TRBJ2-1, with TRBD2 identical over 7 bases. After removal of 1 base from V and 0 bases from J, the junction contained 3 bases not matched to a gene. Germline CDR1 reads MGHDK; CDR2 reads SYGVNS. This CDR3 has 16 amino acids. CDR3 in amino acids: CASSESSGSSYNEQFF. DNA of the CDR3: TGTGCCAGCAGTGAATCTAGCGGAAGCTCCTACAATGAGCAGTTCTTC.

This clone was seen only a few times. The chain uses TRBV7-8 and TRBJ1-2; D might be TRBD1 (5 bases). V was shortened by 5 bases and J by 6 bases, with 13 bases between the two germline ends. Per the germline V gene, CDR1 is SGHVS and CDR2 is FQNEAQ. The CDR3 contains 13 residues. The chain's CDR3 is CASSRRDGNGYTF. CDR3 coding DNA: TGTGCCAGCAGCCGCCGGGACGGCAATGGCTACACCTTC.

The chain links TRBV27 to TRBJ2-7; TRBD2 might be the D (5 bases). This CDR3 comprises 14 residues. V was cut by 2 bases and J by 2 bases, with 10 bases left in between. The germline V gene has CDR1 MNHEY and CDR2 SMNVEV (reference sequence). The CDR3 DNA sequence: TGTGCCAGCAGTTTAGGAAGCGGCGCCTACGAGCAGTACTTC. Translation: CASSLGSGAYEQYF.

The chain is built from TRBV5-6 and TRBJ1-2; no definite D call. CDR3 size: 13 residues. V was clipped by 0 bases and J by 9 bases, with 12 bases between them. CDR1 is SGHDT, CDR2 YYEEEE, per germline. CDR3: CASSLDLGGSYTF. Written as DNA, the CDR3 is TGTGCCAGCAGCTTGGACTTGGGTGGGAGCTACACCTTC.

The chain employs TRBV7-8 and TRBJ1-4; possibly TRBD1 for D (6 bases). The CDR3 spans 15 residues. V was clipped by 3 bases and J by 6 bases, with 14 bases between them. CDR1 and CDR2 from the germline V gene are SGHVS and FQNEAQ. The CDR3, as DNA: TGTGCCAGCAGCTTGGGGGGGGCCCTTCATGAAAAACTGTTTTTT. As protein: CASSLGGALHEKLFF.

As for this clone: Distinct nucleotide sequences in the sample also encode this CDR3. The genes are TRBV7-9 and TRBJ1-1; weak D call: TRBD1 (6 bases). V was clipped by 0 bases and J by 2 bases, with 10 bases between them. CDR1 and CDR2 (germline): SEHNR, FQNEAQ (reference sequence). This CDR3 spans 15 amino acids. CDR3 nucleotide sequence: TGTGCCAGCAGCTTAGCTCAGGGGATTAACACTGAAGCTTTCTTT. This codes for CASSLAQGINTEAFF.

This chain uses TRBV7-2 with TRBJ1-5; D is undetermined. Germline CDR1 is SGHTA and CDR2 is FQGNSA. V was cut by 1 base and J by 5 bases, with 9 bases left in between. CDR3 length: 14 amino acids. In DNA, the CDR3 is TGTGCCAGCAGCTTAGGAGGGTGGGATCAGCCCCAGCATTTT. Translating it yields CASSLGGWDQPQHF. The whole variable domain, filled in from reference TRBV7-2 and TRBJ1-5, reads GAGVSQSPSNKVTEKGKDVELRCDPISGHTALYWYRQSLGQGLEFLIYFQGNSAPDKSGLPSDRFSAERTGGSVSTLTIQRTQQEDSAVYLCASSLGGWDQPQHFGDGTRLSIL.

The chain couples TRBV30 to TRBJ1-6, with D uncertain. The CDR3 loop spans 13 amino acids. Germline V lookup: CDR1 GTSNPN, CDR2 SVGIG (reference sequence). V lost 2 bases, J lost 12 bases, and 14 bases lay in between. The DNA for the CDR3 is TGTGCCTGGAGTTCTAAGACTGACCGACCCCTCCACTTT. Amino acid sequence: CAWSSKTDRPLHF.

The J gene is TRBJ2-7, the V gene TRBV5-1; TRBD2 might be the D (6 bases). The V gene lost 2 bases and the J gene lost 1 base, with 10 bases spanning the gap. There are 14 residues in the CDR3. The germline V gene has CDR1 SGHRS and CDR2 YFSETQ. The CDR3, as DNA: TGCGCCAGCAGCTTCGGGGAGGTGTCCTACGAGCAGTACTTC. It yields the protein CASSFGEVSYEQYF.

The chain has TRBV2 and TRBJ1-2, with D possibly matching TRBD1 (5 bases). CDR3 length equals 14 residues. Between the trimmed V and J ends, which lost 4 bases and 6 bases, there was a span of 15 bases. Germline lookup yields CDR1 SNHLY and CDR2 FYNNEI. The CDR3 DNA follows: TGTGCCAGCAGTGGGATGGCAGGGCGGAATGGCTACACCTTC. It translates to CASSGMAGRNGYTF.

The chain carries TRBV14 and TRBJ2-3, with TRBD2 as a possible D gene (5 bases). CDR1 and CDR2 from the germline V gene are SGHDN and FVKESK. The CDR3 consists of 16 residues. V lost 0 bases, J lost 3 bases, and 13 bases lay in between. CDR3 in amino acids: CASSQDAGLRTDTQYF. In nucleotides, the CDR3 is TGTGCCAGCAGCCAAGATGCGGGTTTAAGGACAGATACGCAGTATTTT. Supplemented by reference TRBV14 and TRBJ2-3, the full variable domain reads EAGVTQFPSHSVIEKGQTVTLRCDPISGHDNLYWYRRVMGKEIKFLLHFVKESKQDESGMPNNRFLAERTGGTYSTLKVQPAELEDSGVYFCASSQDAGLRTDTQYFGPGTRLTVL.

V and J are TRBV19 and TRBJ2-3, with TRBD2 identical over 10 bases. From germline, CDR1 is LNHDA and CDR2 SQIVND (reference sequence). This CDR3 region has 17 residues. V shed 4 bases and J 0 bases; nucleotides not matched to a gene: 7. CDR3 coding DNA: TGTGCCAGTAGTAGCCAGCGGGGGGGGAGAAGCACAGATACGCAGTATTTT. As protein: CASSSQRGGRSTDTQYF.

The rearrangement links TRBV4-3 to TRBJ1-3; no reliable D call. Germline V gene data show CDR1 as LGHNA and CDR2 as YSLEER. V lost 4 bases and J lost 0, with 10 bases in between. This CDR3 region has 15 residues. CDR3 in DNA: TGCGCCAGCAGCCTGGAAATCCTCTCTGGAAACACCATATATTTT. It codes for CASSLEILSGNTIYF.

The chain recombines TRBV7-2 with TRBJ2-5; 7 nucleotides align to TRBD1. Trimming removed 5 bases from V and 1 base from J; junction bases left unmatched: 4. The CDR3 is 14 residues long. CDR1 is SGHTA and CDR2 is FQGNSA in the germline V gene. The CDR3 reads CASSHRGPQETQYF. Here the CDR3 DNA reads TGTGCCAGCAGCCACAGGGGCCCCCAAGAGACCCAGTACTTC.

This clone was observed once. CDR3 sequence reads: CASSLTTGVANYGYTF. CDR3 DNA: TGCGCCAGCAGCTTGACCACCGGGGTTGCTAACTATGGCTACACCTTC. The chain employs TRBV5-1 and TRBJ1-2, with no clear D. Looked up from germline, CDR1 is SGHRS and CDR2 is YFSETQ. V lost 1 base, J lost 0 bases, and 13 bases lay in between. The CDR3 is 16 residues long.